The sequence of this T cell receptor (beta chain) was determined in a study of T cell changes during pregnancy in multiple sclerosis. Only in-frame clones appear in the TCRdb table, and some are missing; sequencing was by immunoSEQ multiplex PCR. Here the sample spans around 56,000 clones, approximately 90% being singletons. From germline, CDR1 is SGDLS and CDR2 YYNGEE. Trimming took 3 bases from V and 0 from J; bases not matched to a gene: 8. The CDR3 has 17 residues. The material sequenced was peripheral blood, taken in the first trimester of pregnancy. The TCR originated in a female donor in good health, enrolled as a control in a pregnancy study. The rearrangement uses TRBV9 and TRBJ1-5; the match to TRBD1 covers 8 bases. In DNA, the CDR3 is TGTGCCAGCAGCGGAGGGACAGGAGCTAATAGCAATCAGCCCCAGCATTTT. Translating it yields CASSGGTGANSNQPQHF. Combining the CDR3 with reference TRBV9 and TRBJ1-5 gives the whole variable domain DSGVTQTPKHLITATGQRVTLRCSPRSGDLSVYWYQQSLDQGLQFLIQYYNGEERAKGNILERFSAQQFPDLHSELNLSSLELGDSALYFCASSGGTGANSNQPQHFGDGTRLSIL.